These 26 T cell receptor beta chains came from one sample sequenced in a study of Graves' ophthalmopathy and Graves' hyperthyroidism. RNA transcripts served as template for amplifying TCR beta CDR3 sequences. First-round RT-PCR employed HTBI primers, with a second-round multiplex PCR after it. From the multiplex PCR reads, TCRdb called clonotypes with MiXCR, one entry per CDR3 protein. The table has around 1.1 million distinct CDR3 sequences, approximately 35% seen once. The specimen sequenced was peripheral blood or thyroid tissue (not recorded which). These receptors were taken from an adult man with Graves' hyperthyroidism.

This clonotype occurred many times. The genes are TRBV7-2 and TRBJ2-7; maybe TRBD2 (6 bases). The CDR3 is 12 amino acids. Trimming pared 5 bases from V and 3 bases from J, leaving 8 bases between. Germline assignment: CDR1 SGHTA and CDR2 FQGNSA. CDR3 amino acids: CASSAGIYEQYF. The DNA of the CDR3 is TGTGCCAGCAGCGCGGGGATCTACGAGCAGTACTTC.

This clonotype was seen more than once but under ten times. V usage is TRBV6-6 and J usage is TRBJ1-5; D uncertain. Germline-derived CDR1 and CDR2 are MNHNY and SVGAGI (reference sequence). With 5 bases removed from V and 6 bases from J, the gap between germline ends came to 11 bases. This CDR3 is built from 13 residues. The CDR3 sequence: CASSEAKGQPQHF. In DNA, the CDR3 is TGTGCCAGCAGTGAAGCGAAGGGTCAGCCCCAGCATTTT.

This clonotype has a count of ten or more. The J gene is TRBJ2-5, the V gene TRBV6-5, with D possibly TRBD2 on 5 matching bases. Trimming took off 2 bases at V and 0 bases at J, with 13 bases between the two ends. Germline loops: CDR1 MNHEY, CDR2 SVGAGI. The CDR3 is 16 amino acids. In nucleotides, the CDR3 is TGTGCCAGCAGTTACGACCAGACTACATACCAAGAGACCCAGTACTTC. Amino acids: CASSYDQTTYQETQYF.

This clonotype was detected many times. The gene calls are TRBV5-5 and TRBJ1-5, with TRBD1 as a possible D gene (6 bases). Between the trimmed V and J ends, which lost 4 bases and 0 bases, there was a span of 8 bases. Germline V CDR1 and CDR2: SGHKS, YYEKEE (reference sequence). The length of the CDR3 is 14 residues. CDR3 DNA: TGTGCCAGCAGCGGACAGCTTAGCAATCAGCCCCAGCATTTT. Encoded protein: CASSGQLSNQPQHF.

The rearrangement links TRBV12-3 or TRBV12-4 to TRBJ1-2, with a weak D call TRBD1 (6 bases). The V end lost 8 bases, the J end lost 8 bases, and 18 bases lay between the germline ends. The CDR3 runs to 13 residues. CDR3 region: CASFTRRGVGYTF. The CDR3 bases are TGTGCCAGCTTTACTCGCAGGGGAGTCGGCTACACCTTC.

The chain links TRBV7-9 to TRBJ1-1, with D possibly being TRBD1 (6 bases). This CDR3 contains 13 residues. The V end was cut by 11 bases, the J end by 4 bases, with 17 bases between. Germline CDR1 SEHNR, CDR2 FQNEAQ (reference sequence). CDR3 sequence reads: CAWRDQGFTEAFF. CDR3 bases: TGTGCCTGGAGGGATCAGGGGTTCACTGAAGCTTTCTTT.

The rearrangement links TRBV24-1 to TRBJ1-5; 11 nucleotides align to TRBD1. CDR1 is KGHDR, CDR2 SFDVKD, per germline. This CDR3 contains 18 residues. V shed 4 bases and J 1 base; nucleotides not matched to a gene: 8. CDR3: CATSDPSGTGGSNQPQHF. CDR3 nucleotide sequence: TGTGCCACCAGTGACCCTTCCGGGACAGGGGGGAGCAATCAGCCCCAGCATTTT.

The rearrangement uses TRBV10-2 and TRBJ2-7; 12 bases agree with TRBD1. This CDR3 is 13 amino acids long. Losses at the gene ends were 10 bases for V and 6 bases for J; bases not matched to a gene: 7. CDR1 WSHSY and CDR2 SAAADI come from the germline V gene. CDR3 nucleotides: TGCGCCACCCGCCCGGGACAGGGGGCCGAGCAGTACTTC. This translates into CATRPGQGAEQYF.

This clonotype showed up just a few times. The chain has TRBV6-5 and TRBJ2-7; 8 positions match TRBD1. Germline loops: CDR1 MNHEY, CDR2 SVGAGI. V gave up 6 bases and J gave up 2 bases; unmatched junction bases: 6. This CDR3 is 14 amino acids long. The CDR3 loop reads CASRLDRAPYEQYF. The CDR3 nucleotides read TGTGCCAGCAGGCTGGACAGGGCGCCCTACGAGCAGTACTTC.

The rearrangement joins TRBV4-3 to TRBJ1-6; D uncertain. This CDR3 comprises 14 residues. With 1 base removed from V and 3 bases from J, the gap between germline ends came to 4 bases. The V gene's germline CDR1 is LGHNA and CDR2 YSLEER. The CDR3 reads CASSQGHYNSPLHF. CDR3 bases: TGCGCCAGCAGCCAAGGACACTATAATTCACCCCTCCACTTT.

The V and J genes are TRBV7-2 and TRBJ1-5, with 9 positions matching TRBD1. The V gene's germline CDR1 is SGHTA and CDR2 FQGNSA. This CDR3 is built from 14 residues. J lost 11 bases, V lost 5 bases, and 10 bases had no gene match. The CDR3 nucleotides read TGTGCCAGCAGCACCCGGACAGGGGCGGAGACCCAGCATTTT. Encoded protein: CASSTRTGAETQHF.

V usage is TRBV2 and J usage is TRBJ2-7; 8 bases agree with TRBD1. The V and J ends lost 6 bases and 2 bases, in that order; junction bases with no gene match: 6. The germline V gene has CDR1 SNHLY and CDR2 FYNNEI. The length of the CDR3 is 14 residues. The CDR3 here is CASRMDRDPYEQYF. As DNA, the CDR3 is TGTGCCAGCAGAATGGACAGGGATCCCTACGAGCAGTACTTC.

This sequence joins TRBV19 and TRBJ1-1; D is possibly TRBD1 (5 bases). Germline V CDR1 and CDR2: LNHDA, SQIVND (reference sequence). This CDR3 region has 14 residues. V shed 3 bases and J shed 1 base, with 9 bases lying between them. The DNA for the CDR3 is TGTGCCAGTAGTATGGGGCCAGGGAACACTGAAGCTTTCTTT. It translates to CASSMGPGNTEAFF.

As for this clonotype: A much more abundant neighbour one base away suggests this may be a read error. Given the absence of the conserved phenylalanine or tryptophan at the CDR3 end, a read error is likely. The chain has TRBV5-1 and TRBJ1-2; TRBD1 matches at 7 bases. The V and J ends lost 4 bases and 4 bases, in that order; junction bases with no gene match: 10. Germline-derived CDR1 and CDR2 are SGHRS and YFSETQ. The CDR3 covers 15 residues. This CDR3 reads CASSPYSGTAYGYTL. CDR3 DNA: TGCGCCAGCAGCCCCTATTCCGGGACAGCCTATGGCTACACCTTA.

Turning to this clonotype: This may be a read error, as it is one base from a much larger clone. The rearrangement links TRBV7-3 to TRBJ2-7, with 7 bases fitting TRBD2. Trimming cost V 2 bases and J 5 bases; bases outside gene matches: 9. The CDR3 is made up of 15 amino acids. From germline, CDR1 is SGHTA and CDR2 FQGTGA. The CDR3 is CASSLGAGESNEQYF. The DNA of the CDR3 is TGTGCCAGCAGCTTAGGGGCGGGAGAGTCCAACGAGCAGTACTTC. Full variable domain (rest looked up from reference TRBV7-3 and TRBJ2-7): GAGVSQTPSNKVTEKGKYVELRCDPISGHTALYWYRQSLGQGPEFLIYFQGTGAADDSGLPNDRFFAVRPEGSVSTLKIQRTERGDSAVYLCASSLGAGESNEQYFGPGTRLTVT.

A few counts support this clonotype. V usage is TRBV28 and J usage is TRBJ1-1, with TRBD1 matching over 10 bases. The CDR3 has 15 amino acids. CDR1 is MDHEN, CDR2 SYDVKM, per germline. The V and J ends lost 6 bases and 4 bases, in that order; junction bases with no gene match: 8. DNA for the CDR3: TGTGCCAGCAGCCCCTGGGGACAGGGGTTCACTGAAGCTTTCTTT. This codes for CASSPWGQGFTEAFF.

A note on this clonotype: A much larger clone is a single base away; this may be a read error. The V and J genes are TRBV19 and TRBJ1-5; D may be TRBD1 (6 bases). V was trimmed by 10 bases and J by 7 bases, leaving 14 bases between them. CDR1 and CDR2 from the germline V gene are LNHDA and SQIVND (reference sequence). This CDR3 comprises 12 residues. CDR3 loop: CATQTGPQPQHF. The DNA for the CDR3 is TGTGCCACCCAGACAGGTCCACAGCCCCAGCATTTT.

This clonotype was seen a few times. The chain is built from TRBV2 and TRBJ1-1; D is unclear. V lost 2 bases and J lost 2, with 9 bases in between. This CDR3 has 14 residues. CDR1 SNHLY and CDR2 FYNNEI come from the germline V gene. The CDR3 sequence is CASSERLPNTEAFF. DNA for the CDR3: TGTGCCAGCAGTGAACGACTCCCTAACACTGAAGCTTTCTTT.

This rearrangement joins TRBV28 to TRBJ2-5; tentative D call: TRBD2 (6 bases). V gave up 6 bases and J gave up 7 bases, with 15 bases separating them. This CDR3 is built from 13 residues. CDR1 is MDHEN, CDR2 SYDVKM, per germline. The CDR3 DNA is TGTGCCAGCAGGGATGGGACTTGGGGGACCCAGTACTTC. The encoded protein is CASRDGTWGTQYF.

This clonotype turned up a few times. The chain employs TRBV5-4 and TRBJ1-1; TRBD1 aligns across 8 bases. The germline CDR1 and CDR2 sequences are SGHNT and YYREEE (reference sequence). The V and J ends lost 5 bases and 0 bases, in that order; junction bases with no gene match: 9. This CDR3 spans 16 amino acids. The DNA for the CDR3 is TGTGCCAGCAGTTCAGGGGGCCCCTCTTTGAACACTGAAGCTTTCTTT. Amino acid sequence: CASSSGGPSLNTEAFF.

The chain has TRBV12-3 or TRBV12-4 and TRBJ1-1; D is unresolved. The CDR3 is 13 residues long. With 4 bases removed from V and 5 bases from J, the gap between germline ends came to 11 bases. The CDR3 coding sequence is TGTGCCAGCAGTTATACAGAATTTACTGAAGCTTTCTTT. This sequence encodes CASSYTEFTEAFF.

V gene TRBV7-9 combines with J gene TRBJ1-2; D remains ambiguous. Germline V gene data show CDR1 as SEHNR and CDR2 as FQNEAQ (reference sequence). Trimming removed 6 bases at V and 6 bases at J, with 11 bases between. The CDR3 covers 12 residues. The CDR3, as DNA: TGTGCCAGCAGTGTATCCGTCGATGGCTACACCTTC. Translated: CASSVSVDGYTF.

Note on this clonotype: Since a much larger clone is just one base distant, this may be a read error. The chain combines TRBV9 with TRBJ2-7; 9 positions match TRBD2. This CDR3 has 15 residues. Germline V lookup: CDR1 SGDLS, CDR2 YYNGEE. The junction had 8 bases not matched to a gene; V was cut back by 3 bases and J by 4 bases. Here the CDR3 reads CASSEMGSGGYEQYF. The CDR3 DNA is TGTGCCAGCAGCGAAATGGGTAGCGGGGGATACGAGCAGTACTTC. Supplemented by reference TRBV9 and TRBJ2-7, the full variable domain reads DSGVTQTPKHLITATGQRVTLRCSPRSGDLSVYWYQQSLDQGLQFLIQYYNGEERAKGNILERFSAQQFPDLHSELNLSSLELGDSALYFCASSEMGSGGYEQYFGPGTRLTVT.

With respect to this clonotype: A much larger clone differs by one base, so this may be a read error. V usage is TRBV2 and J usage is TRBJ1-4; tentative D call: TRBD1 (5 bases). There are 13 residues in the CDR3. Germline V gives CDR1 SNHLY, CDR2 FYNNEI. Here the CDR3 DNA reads TGTGCCATTTACAGGAGCGCTAATGAAAGACTGTTTTTT. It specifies CAIYRSANERLFF.

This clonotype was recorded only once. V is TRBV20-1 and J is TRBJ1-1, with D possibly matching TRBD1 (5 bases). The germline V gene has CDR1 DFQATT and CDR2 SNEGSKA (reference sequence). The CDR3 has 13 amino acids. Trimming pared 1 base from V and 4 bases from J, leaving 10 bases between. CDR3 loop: CSARGEDITEAFF. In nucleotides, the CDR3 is TGCAGTGCTAGAGGAGAGGACATCACTGAAGCTTTCTTT.

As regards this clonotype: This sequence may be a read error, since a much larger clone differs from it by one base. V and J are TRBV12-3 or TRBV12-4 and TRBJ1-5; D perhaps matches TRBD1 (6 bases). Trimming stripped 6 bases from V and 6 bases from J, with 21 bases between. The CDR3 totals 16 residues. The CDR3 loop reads CASRPLPQGSGQPQHF. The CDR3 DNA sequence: TGTGCCAGCAGGCCCCTTCCCCAGGGGTCGGGTCAGCCCCAGCATTTT.